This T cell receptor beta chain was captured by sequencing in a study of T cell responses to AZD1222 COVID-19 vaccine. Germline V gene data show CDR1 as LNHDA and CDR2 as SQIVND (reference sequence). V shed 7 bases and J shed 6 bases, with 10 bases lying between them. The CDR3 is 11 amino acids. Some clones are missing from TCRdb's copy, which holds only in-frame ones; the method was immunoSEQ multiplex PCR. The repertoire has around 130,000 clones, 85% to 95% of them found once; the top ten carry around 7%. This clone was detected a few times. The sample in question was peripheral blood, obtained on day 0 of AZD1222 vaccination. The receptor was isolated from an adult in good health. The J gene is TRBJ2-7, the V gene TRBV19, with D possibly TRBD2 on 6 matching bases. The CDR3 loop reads CASKSGVEQYF. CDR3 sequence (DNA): TGTGCCAGTAAATCGGGGGTCGAGCAGTACTTC. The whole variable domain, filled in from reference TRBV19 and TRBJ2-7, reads DGGITQSPKYLFRKEGQNVTLSCEQNLNHDAMYWYRQDPGQGLRLIYYSQIVNDFQKGDIAEGYSVSREKKESFPLTVTSAQKNPTAFYLCASKSGVEQYFGPGTRLTVT.